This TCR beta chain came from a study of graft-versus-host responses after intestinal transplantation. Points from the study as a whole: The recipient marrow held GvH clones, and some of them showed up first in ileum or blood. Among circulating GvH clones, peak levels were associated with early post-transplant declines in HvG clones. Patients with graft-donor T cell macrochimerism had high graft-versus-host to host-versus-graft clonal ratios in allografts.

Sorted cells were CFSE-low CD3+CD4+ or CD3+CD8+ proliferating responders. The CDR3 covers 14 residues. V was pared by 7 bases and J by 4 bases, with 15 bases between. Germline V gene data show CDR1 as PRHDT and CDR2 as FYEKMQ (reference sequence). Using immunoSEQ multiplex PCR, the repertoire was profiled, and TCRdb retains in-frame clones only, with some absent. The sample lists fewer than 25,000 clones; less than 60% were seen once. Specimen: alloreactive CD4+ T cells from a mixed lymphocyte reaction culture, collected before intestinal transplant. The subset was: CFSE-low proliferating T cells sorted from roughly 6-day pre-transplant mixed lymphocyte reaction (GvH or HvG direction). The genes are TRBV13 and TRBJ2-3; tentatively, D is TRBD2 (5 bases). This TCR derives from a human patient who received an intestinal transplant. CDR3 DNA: TGTGCCAGCACCCAAAGTGGCGGGCCAGATACGCAGTATTTT. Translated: CASTQSGGPDTQYF. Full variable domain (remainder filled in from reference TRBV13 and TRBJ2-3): AAGVIQSPRHLIKEKRETATLKCYPIPRHDTVYWYQQGPGQDPQFLISFYEKMQSDKGSIPDRFSAQQFSDYHSELNMSSLELGDSALYFCASTQSGGPDTQYFGPGTRLTVL.